These 18 T cell receptor beta chains originate from one sample sequenced in a study of T-cell reconstitution after alpha-beta-depleted transplantation in children. Unique molecular identifiers were built into the TCRbeta library. One entry per CDR3 protein results from TCRdb running MiXCR on the PCR reads. The sample lists around 960,000 distinct CDR3 sequences, about 30% occurring once. The material was PBMCs, mostly from graft donor cells, obtained 360 days after TCRalphabeta/CD19-depleted stem cell transplant. These receptors were taken from a boy under three years old who had a stem cell transplant for SCID, so the T cells may come from the graft donor.

This clonotype showed up just a few times. The V call is TRBV7-9, the J call TRBJ2-1; D gene uncertain. V lost 5 bases and J lost 8, with 13 bases in between. Germline loops: CDR1 SEHNR, CDR2 FQNEAQ (reference sequence). The CDR3 covers 13 residues. The CDR3 nucleotides read TGTGCCAGCAGCCTCATTGTCACCCATGAGCAGTTCTTC. Protein: CASSLIVTHEQFF.

The chain has TRBV20-1 and TRBJ1-5; 8 bases agree with TRBD1. Germline CDR1 DFQATT, CDR2 SNEGSKA (reference sequence). This CDR3 has 14 residues. V gave up 3 bases and J gave up 3 bases; unmatched junction bases: 4. CDR3 loop: CSARRTGFNQPQHF. As DNA, the CDR3 is TGCAGTGCTAGGCGGACAGGGTTCAATCAGCCCCAGCATTTT.

This clonotype was observed at least ten times. CDR3 sequence reads: CASSPGTGSYNEQFF. CDR3 nucleotides: TGTGCCAGCAGTCCCGGGACAGGGTCCTACAATGAGCAGTTCTTC. The J gene is TRBJ2-1, the V gene TRBV12-3 or TRBV12-4; 9 bases are shared with TRBD1. The CDR3 has 15 amino acids. The junction had 3 bases not matched to a gene; V was cut back by 5 bases and J by 1 base.

The CDR3, as DNA: TGTGCCAGCAGCAGGACTAGCGGGGGGCCCCACAATGAGCAGTTCTTC. Its translation is CASSRTSGGPHNEQFF. The chain employs TRBV12-3 or TRBV12-4 and TRBJ2-1, with 14 bases that match TRBD2. The junction had 6 bases not matched to a gene; V was cut back by 6 bases and J by 5 bases. The CDR3 runs 16 residues.

The chain is built from TRBV20-1 and TRBJ2-5; 7 nucleotides agree with TRBD1. Germline lookup yields CDR1 DFQATT and CDR2 SNEGSKA (reference sequence). This CDR3 is 14 amino acids long. V was clipped by 0 bases and J by 4 bases; unmatched bases: 5. CDR3 sequence (DNA): TGCAGTGCTAGAGATCTGACAGGGTCAGAGACCCAGTACTTC. Its protein is CSARDLTGSETQYF.

This clonotype came up a few times. The V gene is TRBV20-1, the J gene TRBJ2-1; 8 bases align to TRBD2. CDR1 is DFQATT, CDR2 SNEGSKA, per germline (reference sequence). The length of the CDR3 is 16 residues. J was trimmed by 3 bases and V by 6 bases; bases with no gene match: 13. The CDR3 DNA is TGCAGTGCCCAACATCTTAGCGGGGTCTACTACAATGAGCAGTTCTTC. Residues: CSAQHLSGVYYNEQFF.

The chain recombines TRBV14 with TRBJ2-3; D possibly corresponds to TRBD1 (6 bases). The CDR3 length is 17 residues. CDR1 is SGHDN and CDR2 is FVKESK in the germline V gene. The V end lost 2 bases, the J end lost 0 bases, and 15 bases lay between the germline ends. The DNA of the CDR3 is TGTGCCAGCAGCCAACGAAAGACAGGCGGGAGCACAGATACGCAGTATTTT. This encodes CASSQRKTGGSTDTQYF.

This clonotype was seen only a few times. The chain uses TRBV2 and TRBJ2-2; D is possibly TRBD1 (5 bases). CDR3 length: 14 residues. Germline V gene sequence: CDR1 SNHLY, CDR2 FYNNEI. Deletions cut 6 bases from V and 5 bases from J, with 13 bases between. The CDR3 sequence: CASSKSAGTGELFF. DNA of the CDR3: TGTGCCAGCAGCAAAAGTGCAGGGACCGGGGAGCTGTTTTTT.

This clonotype was recorded a few times. The chain combines TRBV12-3 or TRBV12-4 with TRBJ2-3, with 8 nucleotides matching TRBD2. The CDR3 has 16 amino acids. J gave up 7 bases and V 5 bases, and 14 bases lay outside the gene matches. CDR3 bases: TGTGCCAGCAGTGACAGAGGACTAGCCAGCGCACATACGCAGTATTTT. It translates to CASSDRGLASAHTQYF.

The rearrangement uses TRBV27 and TRBJ1-1, with D uncertain. CDR1 MNHEY and CDR2 SMNVEV come from the germline V gene (reference sequence). Trimming took off 5 bases at V and 3 bases at J, with 13 bases between the two ends. CDR3 length: 14 amino acids. The CDR3: CASSPPGGYTEAFF. DNA for the CDR3: TGTGCCAGCAGTCCCCCGGGAGGGTACACTGAAGCTTTCTTT.

Only a few counts were recorded for this clonotype. The chain links TRBV7-9 to TRBJ2-7, with TRBD1 matching over 10 bases. The ends lost 4 bases at V and 4 bases at J; junction bases unmatched: 4. The length of the CDR3 is 14 residues. Germline V gene data show CDR1 as SEHNR and CDR2 as FQNEAQ (reference sequence). CDR3 DNA sequence: TGTGCCAGCAGCTACGGACAGGGGGAGTACGAGCAGTACTTC. Protein sequence: CASSYGQGEYEQYF.

The V call is TRBV14, the J call TRBJ2-5; no clear D gene. Trimming removed 3 bases at V and 7 bases at J, with 15 bases between. This CDR3 has 14 amino acids. Germline assignment: CDR1 SGHDN and CDR2 FVKESK. The DNA for the CDR3 is TGTGCCAGCAGCCATACGGTTTCCCCGGGGACCCAGTACTTC. It specifies CASSHTVSPGTQYF.

The J gene is TRBJ2-7, the V gene TRBV15; D is undetermined. The CDR3 totals 16 residues. In germline, CDR1 is LNHNV, CDR2 YYDKDF (reference sequence). Trimming shortened V by 1 base and J by 0 bases, and 13 bases separated the two germline ends. The CDR3 DNA sequence: TGTGCCACCAGCAGAGTATCAGGAGCAATCTCCTACGAGCAGTACTTC. As protein: CATSRVSGAISYEQYF.

Remarks on this clonotype: A junction boundary mismatches the germline segment, possibly from a read error. This chain links TRBV11-2 with TRBJ2-1, with a possible D match to TRBD2 (5 bases). The length of the CDR3 is 16 residues. Germline loops: CDR1 SGHAT, CDR2 FQNNGV. CDR3 region: CASSDIEGASYSEQFF. In DNA form, the CDR3 reads TGTGCCAGCAGCGATATAGAGGGAGCCAGCTACAGTGAGCAGTTCTTC.

In its sample, this clonotype was seen a few times. This chain connects TRBV10-3 to TRBJ2-1; 8 nucleotides match TRBD2. Looked up from germline, CDR1 is ENHRY and CDR2 is SYGVKD. The V segment lost 8 bases and the J segment 4 bases; nucleotides outside the gene matches: 7. The length of the CDR3 is 14 residues. Written as DNA, the CDR3 is TGTGCCATCCGGGCAGCGGGGGTTTACAATGAGCAGTTCTTC. Protein sequence: CAIRAAGVYNEQFF.

This chain links TRBV15 with TRBJ2-3; no clear D. The CDR3 loop spans 14 amino acids. V lost 3 bases and J lost 2, with 9 bases in between. The V gene's germline CDR1 is LNHNV and CDR2 YYDKDF (reference sequence). As DNA, the CDR3 is TGTGCCACCAGCAGTCGCCGCTTCACAGATACGCAGTATTTT. It codes for CATSSRRFTDTQYF.

This clonotype occurred a few times. This sequence joins TRBV5-6 and TRBJ2-5; D is perhaps TRBD2 (5 bases). The V gene lost 5 bases and the J gene lost 5 bases, with 37 bases spanning the gap. Germline V gene data show CDR1 as SGHDT and CDR2 as YYEEEE. The CDR3 runs to 21 residues. The CDR3 loop reads CASRTTRGMDLVRSSPETQYF. DNA of the CDR3: TGTGCCAGCAGGACTACTAGAGGAATGGACCTAGTACGGTCTTCCCCCGAGACCCAGTACTTC.

The chain employs TRBV4-2 and TRBJ2-3; D possibly matches TRBD1 or TRBD2 (5 bases each). CDR1 is LGHNA and CDR2 is YNFKEQ in the germline V gene. V dropped 3 bases and J dropped 2 bases, with 12 bases sitting between them. The CDR3 is 15 amino acids. DNA of the CDR3: TGTGCCAGCAGCCACGAGGGGCTTTTCACAGATACGCAGTATTTT. This translates into CASSHEGLFTDTQYF.